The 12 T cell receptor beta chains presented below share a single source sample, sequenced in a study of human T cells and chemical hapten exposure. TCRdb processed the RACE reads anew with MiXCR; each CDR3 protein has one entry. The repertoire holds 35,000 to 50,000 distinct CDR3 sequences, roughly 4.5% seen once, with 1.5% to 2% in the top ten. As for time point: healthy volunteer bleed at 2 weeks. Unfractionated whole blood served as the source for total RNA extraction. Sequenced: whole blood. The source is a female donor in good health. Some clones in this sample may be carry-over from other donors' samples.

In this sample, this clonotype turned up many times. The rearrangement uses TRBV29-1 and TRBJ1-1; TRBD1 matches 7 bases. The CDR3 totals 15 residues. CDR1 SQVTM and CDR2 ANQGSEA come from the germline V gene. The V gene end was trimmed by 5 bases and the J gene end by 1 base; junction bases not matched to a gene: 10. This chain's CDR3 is CSVYVPGQQNTEAFF. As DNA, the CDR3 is TGCAGCGTTTATGTTCCGGGACAGCAGAACACTGAAGCTTTCTTT.

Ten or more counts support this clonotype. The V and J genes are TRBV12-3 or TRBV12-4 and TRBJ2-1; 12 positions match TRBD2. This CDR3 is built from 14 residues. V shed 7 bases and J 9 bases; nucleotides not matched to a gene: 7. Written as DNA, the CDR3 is TGTGCCAGCACCCTAGCGGGGGGGTTTGGTGAGCAGTTCTTC. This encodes CASTLAGGFGEQFF.

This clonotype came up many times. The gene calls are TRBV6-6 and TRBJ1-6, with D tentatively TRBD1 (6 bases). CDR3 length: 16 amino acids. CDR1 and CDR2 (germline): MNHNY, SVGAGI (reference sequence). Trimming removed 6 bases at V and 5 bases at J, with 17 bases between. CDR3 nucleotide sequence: TGTGCCAGCAGAAATCTACAGGGCCGAGATAATTCACCCCTCCACTTT. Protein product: CASRNLQGRDNSPLHF.

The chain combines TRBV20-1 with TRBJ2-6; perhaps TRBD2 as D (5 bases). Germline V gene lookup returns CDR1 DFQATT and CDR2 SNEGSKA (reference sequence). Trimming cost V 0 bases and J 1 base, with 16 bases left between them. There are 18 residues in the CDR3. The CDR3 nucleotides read TGCAGTGCTAGAGAGGAGATAGGAGGTTTTTCTGGGGCCAACGTCCTGACTTTC. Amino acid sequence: CSAREEIGGFSGANVLTF.

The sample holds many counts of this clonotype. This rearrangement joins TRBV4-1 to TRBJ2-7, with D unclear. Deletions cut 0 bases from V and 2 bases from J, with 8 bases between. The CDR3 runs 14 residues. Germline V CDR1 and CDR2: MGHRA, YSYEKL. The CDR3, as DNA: TGCGCCAGCAGCCAAGATCAGTACGCCTACGAGCAGTACTTC. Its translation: CASSQDQYAYEQYF.

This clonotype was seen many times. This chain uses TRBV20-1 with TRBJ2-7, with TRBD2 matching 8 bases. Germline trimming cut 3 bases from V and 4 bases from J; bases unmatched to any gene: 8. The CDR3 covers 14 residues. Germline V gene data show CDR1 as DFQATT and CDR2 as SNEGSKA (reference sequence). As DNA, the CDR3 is TGCAGTGCTAGGACTAGCGCTGTGGGGTACGAGCAGTACTTC. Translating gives CSARTSAVGYEQYF.

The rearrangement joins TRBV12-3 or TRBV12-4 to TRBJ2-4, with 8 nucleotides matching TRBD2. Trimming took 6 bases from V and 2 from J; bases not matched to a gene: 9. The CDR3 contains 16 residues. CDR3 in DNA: TGTGCCAGCAGCTCGTTTGCGGGGGGTCCCAAAAACATTCAGTACTTC. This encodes CASSSFAGGPKNIQYF.

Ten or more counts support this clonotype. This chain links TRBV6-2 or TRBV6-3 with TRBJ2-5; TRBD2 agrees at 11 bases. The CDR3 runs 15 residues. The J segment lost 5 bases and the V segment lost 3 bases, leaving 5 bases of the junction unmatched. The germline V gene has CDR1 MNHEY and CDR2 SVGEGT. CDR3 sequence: CASSYTSGGAETQYF. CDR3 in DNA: TGTGCCAGCAGTTATACTAGCGGGGGAGCGGAGACCCAGTACTTC.

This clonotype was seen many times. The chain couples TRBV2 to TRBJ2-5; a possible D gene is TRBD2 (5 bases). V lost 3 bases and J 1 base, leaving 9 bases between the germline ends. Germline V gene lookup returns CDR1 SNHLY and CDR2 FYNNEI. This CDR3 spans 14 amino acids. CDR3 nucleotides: TGTGCCAGCAGTGAGTCGGGGAGCCAAGAGACCCAGTACTTC. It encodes CASSESGSQETQYF.

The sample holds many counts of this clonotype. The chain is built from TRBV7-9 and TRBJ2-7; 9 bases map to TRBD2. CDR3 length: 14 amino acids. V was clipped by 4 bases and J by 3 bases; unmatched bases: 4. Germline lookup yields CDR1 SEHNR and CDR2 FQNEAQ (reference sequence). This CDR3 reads CASSSGTSFYEQYF. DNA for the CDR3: TGTGCCAGCAGCTCCGGGACTAGCTTCTACGAGCAGTACTTC.

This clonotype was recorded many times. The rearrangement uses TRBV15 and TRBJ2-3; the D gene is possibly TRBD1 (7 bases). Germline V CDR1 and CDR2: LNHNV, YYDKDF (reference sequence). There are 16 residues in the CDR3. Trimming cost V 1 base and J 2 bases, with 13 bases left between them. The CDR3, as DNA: TGTGCCACCAGCAGAGGCGGGACAGAAAACACAGATACGCAGTATTTT. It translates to CATSRGGTENTDTQYF.

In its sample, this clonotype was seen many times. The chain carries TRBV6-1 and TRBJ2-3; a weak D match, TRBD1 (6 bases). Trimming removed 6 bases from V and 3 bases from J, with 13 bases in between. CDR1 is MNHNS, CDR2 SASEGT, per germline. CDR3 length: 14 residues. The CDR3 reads CASRRYQGTDTQYF. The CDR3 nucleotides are TGTGCCAGCAGAAGATACCAGGGGACAGATACGCAGTATTTT.